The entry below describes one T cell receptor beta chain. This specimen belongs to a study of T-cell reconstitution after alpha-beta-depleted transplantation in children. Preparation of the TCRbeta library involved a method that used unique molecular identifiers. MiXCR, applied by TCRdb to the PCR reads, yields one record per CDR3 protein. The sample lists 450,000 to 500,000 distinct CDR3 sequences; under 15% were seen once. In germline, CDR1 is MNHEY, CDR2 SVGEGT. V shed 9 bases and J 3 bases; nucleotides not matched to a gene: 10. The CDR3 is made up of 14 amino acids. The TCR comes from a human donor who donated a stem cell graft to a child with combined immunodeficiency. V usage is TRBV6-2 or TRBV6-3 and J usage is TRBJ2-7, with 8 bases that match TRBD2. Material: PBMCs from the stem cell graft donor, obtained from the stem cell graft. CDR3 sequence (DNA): TGTGCCAGTATGCGGGGGGTTGATTACTACGAGCAGTACTTC. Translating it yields CASMRGVDYYEQYF.